A selection of T cell receptor beta chains follows, all from one sample in a study of cytomegalovirus exposure and HLA in healthy donors. The repertoire was sequenced with immunoSEQ multiplex PCR; TCRdb's copy has only in-frame clones and lacks some. The sample records 100,000 or so clones, about 81% being singletons. Material: PBMCs. The source of these receptors is a man aged 35 to 55 in good health and CMV-seronegative. Both conserved end residues are part of each CDR3. D genes are given only for firm matches. Rows give clone size only sometimes, using once, few, many, or a class for an expanded clone.

TGTGCCAGTAGTAGGGACAGGGGGCTTACTGAAGCTTTCTTT	CASSRDRGLTEAFF	NA	TRBD1	TRBV19	TRBJ1-1
TGCGCCAGCATAACTAGCACGGGGCCCGAGCAGTACTTC	CASITSTGPEQYF	NA	NA	TRBV10-2	TRBJ2-7
TGTGCCATCAGTGAGCCGATACAGGGAAAGACTGAAGCTTTCTTT	CAISEPIQGKTEAFF	NA	NA	TRBV10-3	TRBJ1-1
TGTGCCAGCAGTTTATGGCCCCGCGGAGCCGGGGCCAACGTCCTGACTTTC	CASSLWPRGAGANVLTF	NA	NA	TRBV28	TRBJ2-6
TGTGCCAGCAGCTTAGGGGGGGACCCCACAGATACGCAGTATTTT	CASSLGGDPTDTQYF	NA	NA	TRBV5-6	TRBJ2-3
TGTGCCAGCACCCTCACACAGGGGTCCGGGGAGCTGTTTTTT	CASTLTQGSGELFF	NA	TRBD1	TRBV6-1	TRBJ2-2
TGTGCCAGCAGTGTCAGGGGGCGCGAAAAACTGTTTTTT	CASSVRGREKLFF	NA	TRBD1	TRBV6-1	TRBJ1-4
TGCGCCAGCAGCCAAAGTATACCGGGGAGTCCGAACGAGCAGTACTTC	CASSQSIPGSPNEQYF	few	NA	TRBV4-1	TRBJ2-7
TGTGCCAGCAGCTTTCGTGACCCGGGACAGGGAGAGACCCAGTACTTC	CASSFRDPGQGETQYF	NA	TRBD1	TRBV11-1	TRBJ2-5
TGCGCCAGCAGTCGCACTAGCGGGGGGTGGAATGAGCAGTTCTTC	CASSRTSGGWNEQFF	NA	TRBD2	TRBV10-2	TRBJ2-1
TGTGCCAGTACAGGGGGCACTGGGGCCAACGTCCTGACTTTC	CASTGGTGANVLTF	NA	TRBD1	TRBV28	TRBJ2-6
TGTGCCAGCAGCCCCCCTATGGAGACCCACGAGCAGTACTTC	CASSPPMETHEQYF	NA	NA	TRBV7-9	TRBJ2-7
TGTGCCAGCAGTGAACCCGGACAGGGACGGACCGGGGAGCTGTTTTTT	CASSEPGQGRTGELFF	NA	TRBD1	TRBV6-1	TRBJ2-2
TGTGCCAGCAGCTTAGGGTCGGTCGAGATCGGACTTCAGTTCTTC	CASSLGSVEIGLQFF	NA	NA	TRBV7-9	TRBJ2-1
TGTGCCACCAGCAGAGGGATTGGGACAGGGTTCTACGAGCAGTACTTC	CATSRGIGTGFYEQYF	NA	TRBD1	TRBV15	TRBJ2-7
TGTGCCAGCAGCGTGAGAGGGGAGGGCTCGGGCACTGAAGCTTTCTTT	CASSVRGEGSGTEAFF	NA	NA	TRBV9	TRBJ1-1
TGCGCCAGCAGCTTGGAGGACAGGTCCTACAATGAGCAGTTCTTC	CASSLEDRSYNEQFF	NA	TRBD1	TRBV5-1	TRBJ2-1
TGTGCCAGCAGCCGAGGGGGGACAGCCAATCAGCCCCAGCATTTT	CASSRGGTANQPQHF	NA	TRBD1	TRBV9	TRBJ1-5
TGTGCCAGCAGCTCTCCCCGGACGGGAGTAATGAGAGCTTTCTTT	CASSSPRTGVMRAFF	few	NA	TRBV13	TRBJ1-1
TGTGCCAGCAGTAACGGACAGATTCTTTATGGCTACACCTTC	CASSNGQILYGYTF	NA	NA	TRBV6-6	TRBJ1-2
TGTGCCAGCAGTGACTGGAGCCCAGGGGCTGGCTACACCTTC	CASSDWSPGAGYTF	NA	NA	TRBV6-1	TRBJ1-2
TGTGCCAGCAGCTTAGCGCGACAGGGATACAATGAGCAGTTCTTC	CASSLARQGYNEQFF	NA	TRBD1	TRBV5-4	TRBJ2-1
TGTGCCAGCAGTAAGGACAGGGTGGTGGGAGATACGCAGTATTTT	CASSKDRVVGDTQYF	NA	TRBD1	TRBV2	TRBJ2-3
TGCGCCAGCAGAACTGGCTACGAGCAGTACTTC	CASRTGYEQYF	NA	NA	TRBV10-2	TRBJ2-7
TGTGCCAGTAGTATGGGCTCAAGCGGCCTTCCAAGGGCAGGGGAGCTGTTTTTT	CASSMGSSGLPRAGELFF	NA	NA	TRBV19	TRBJ2-2
TGTGCCAGCAGCTTGGGCAGGGGGCCTTACAATGAGCAGTTCTTC	CASSLGRGPYNEQFF	NA	TRBD1	TRBV5-6	TRBJ2-1
TGTGCCTGGTCGCGCTCCTACGAGCAGTACTTC	CAWSRSYEQYF	few	NA	TRBV30	TRBJ2-7
TGTGCCAGCACCTTGGCGGGGAATCAGCCCCAGCATTTT	CASTLAGNQPQHF	NA	NA	TRBV6-1	TRBJ1-5
TGCAGTGCTAGACGAGAGACCCAGTACTTC	CSARRETQYF	few	NA	TRBV20-1	TRBJ2-5
TGTGCCAGTACCGGACAGGAAAGGTTGGGCACTGAAGCTTTCTTT	CASTGQERLGTEAFF	once	TRBD1	TRBV19	TRBJ1-1
TGTGTTACCGGGACAGGACTCTACGAGCAGTACTTC	CVTGTGLYEQYF	NA	TRBD1	TRBV6-5	TRBJ2-7